The rows below give T cell receptor beta chains drawn from one sample of a study of blood T cell repertoires in COVID-19. The method was immunoSEQ multiplex PCR; TCRdb's version includes in-frame clones alone and lacks a portion of them. Here the sample spans hundreds of thousands of clones, about 88% being singletons. Sequenced input: PBMCs or T cells enriched from blood (not recorded which). The receptors originated from a woman aged 40 to 50 who had recovered from COVID-19. Both conserved end residues are trimmed from each CDR3.

TRBJ1-2 TRBV28 ASNTGENYGYT
TRBJ1-4 TRBV7-2 ASSLAWALANEKLF
TRBJ2-7 TRBV3-1/TRBV3-2 ASSQERSGRAYEQY
TRBJ2-7 TRBV9 ASSAASGSIYEQY
TRBJ2-2 TRBV7-3 ASSPSPGQTTGELF
TRBJ1-2 TRBV28 ASSLSPGYGYT
TRBJ2-1 TRBV3-1/TRBV3-2 ASSLRGGGAYNEQF
TRBJ1-5 TRBV15 ATSRDGQGNQPQH
TRBJ2-7 TRBV18 ASSPARGPPYEQY
TRBJ1-2 TRBV6-1 ASSEAPVGTNF
TRBJ2-7 TRBV10-3 AITAGTGSYEQY
TRBJ2-1 TRBV5-1 ASSLKAGAVGEQF
TRBJ2-7 TRBV5-8 ASSLDRGTYEQY
TRBJ2-7 TRBV5-4 ASSFDRASYEQY
TRBJ2-3 TRBV19 ASSIVPSGRDTQY
TRBJ1-2 TRBV28 ASSYEIFSGNYGYT
TRBJ1-1 TRBV24-1 ATSEGGGAYTEAF